These T cell receptor beta chains were read from a single sample in a study of T-cell memory formation after mild COVID-19. TCRdb re-called the 5' RACE reads with MiXCR, one entry per CDR3 protein. The sample has roughly 320,000 distinct CDR3 sequences; around 28% are singletons. The specimen sequenced was PBMCs or a T cell subset sorted from them (not recorded which). These receptors originate from an adult woman who had mild COVID-19 (a few samples of this study predate the infection). Cell type and time point are not known. CDR3s include the opening cysteine and the closing phenylalanine or tryptophan. The order of the fields is D gene, J gene, V gene, clone size, CDR3 protein, CDR3 DNA. D genes are given only for firm matches. Not all rows give a size; the values are once, few, many and, for expanded clones, a class.

D: NA
J: TRBJ2-1
V: TRBV24-1
size: NA
CDR3: CATKAGDLNNEQFF
DNA: TGTGCCACCAAGGCAGGCGACCTCAACAATGAGCAGTTCTTC

D: NA
J: TRBJ1-2
V: TRBV3-1
size: NA
CDR3: CASSQERRPPYYGYTF
DNA: TGTGCCAGCAGCCAAGAACGGCGCCCTCCCTACTATGGCTACACCTTC

D: NA
J: TRBJ1-1
V: TRBV20-1
size: NA
CDR3: CSARVRGGQNTEAFF
DNA: TGCAGTGCTAGAGTACGGGGAGGTCAGAACACTGAAGCTTTCTTT

D: NA
J: TRBJ2-3
V: TRBV14
size: NA
CDR3: CASSPGRSQYF
DNA: TGTGCCAGCAGCCCTGGCAGATCGCAGTATTTT

D: NA
J: TRBJ2-7
V: TRBV30
size: NA
CDR3: CAWKGPGEQYF
DNA: TGTGCCTGGAAGGGGCCGGGGGAGCAGTACTTC

D: NA
J: TRBJ2-3
V: TRBV2
size: few
CDR3: CAGHLEAGTQYF
DNA: TGTGCCGGGCACCTCGAGGCGGGTACGCAGTATTTT

D: TRBD1
J: TRBJ1-1
V: TRBV6-5
size: NA
CDR3: CASSRTGGTAFF
DNA: TGTGCCAGCAGTAGGACAGGGGGCACAGCTTTCTTT

D: TRBD2
J: TRBJ2-1
V: TRBV12-3/TRBV12-4
size: few
CDR3: CASITGLAGGGEQFF
DNA: TGTGCCAGCATTACTGGACTAGCGGGAGGGGGTGAGCAGTTCTTC

D: TRBD2
J: TRBJ2-1
V: TRBV7-9
size: NA
CDR3: CASSLLVRESQNEQFF
DNA: TGTGCCAGCAGCTTGCTCGTGCGGGAGTCACAGAATGAGCAGTTCTTC

D: TRBD2
J: TRBJ2-7
V: TRBV18
size: few
CDR3: CASSPRTSGGNTYEQYF
DNA: TGTGCCAGCTCACCACGGACTAGCGGGGGGAACACCTACGAGCAGTACTTC

D: TRBD2
J: TRBJ2-1
V: TRBV20-1
size: few
CDR3: CSARDAATSGDHNEQFF
DNA: TGCAGTGCTAGAGACGCGGCGACTAGCGGAGACCACAATGAGCAGTTCTTC

D: NA
J: TRBJ2-3
V: TRBV20-1
size: few
CDR3: CSAQRGPTAGTQYF
DNA: TGCAGTGCTCAGAGGGGACCCACTGCGGGCACGCAGTATTTT

D: TRBD1
J: TRBJ1-2
V: TRBV2
size: NA
CDR3: CASETGTGRNYGYTF
DNA: TGTGCCAGTGAAACCGGGACAGGGCGGAACTATGGCTACACCTTC

D: TRBD2
J: TRBJ2-3
V: TRBV5-1
size: few
CDR3: CASSPGGRSTDTQYF
DNA: TGCGCCAGCAGCCCGGGGGGGCGCAGCACAGATACGCAGTATTTT

D: TRBD1
J: TRBJ2-3
V: TRBV27
size: NA
CDR3: CASSFKDRGTDTQYF
DNA: TGTGCCAGCAGTTTTAAGGACAGGGGGACAGATACGCAGTATTTT

D: NA
J: TRBJ2-7
V: TRBV28
size: NA
CDR3: CASSLGFGVAYEQYF
DNA: TGTGCCAGCAGTTTAGGCTTCGGGGTAGCCTACGAGCAGTACTTC

D: TRBD2
J: TRBJ2-7
V: TRBV7-8
size: few
CDR3: CASSLLGLAGDGEQYF
DNA: TGTGCCAGCAGCCTCCTGGGACTAGCGGGAGACGGCGAGCAGTACTTC

D: NA
J: TRBJ2-7
V: TRBV6-5
size: few
CDR3: CASSYRGRPVGGSFYEQYF
DNA: TGTGCCAGCAGTTACCGGGGCCGGCCCGTTGGCGGGTCCTTCTACGAGCAGTACTTC

D: NA
J: TRBJ1-2
V: TRBV12-3/TRBV12-4
size: few
CDR3: CASSWDITYGYTF
DNA: TGTGCCAGCAGTTGGGACATTACCTATGGCTACACCTTC

D: NA
J: TRBJ1-5
V: TRBV28
size: NA
CDR3: CASSSIPQPQHF
DNA: TGTGCCAGCAGTTCCATACCGCAGCCCCAGCATTTT

D: NA
J: TRBJ1-5
V: TRBV5-1
size: few
CDR3: CASSLDGFNQPQHF
DNA: TGCGCCAGCAGCTTGGATGGGTTTAATCAGCCCCAGCATTTT

D: NA
J: TRBJ2-1
V: TRBV12-3/TRBV12-4
size: NA
CDR3: CASSYKFSLEYEQFF
DNA: TGTGCCAGCAGCTATAAATTCTCCCTCGAATACGAGCAGTTCTTC

D: NA
J: TRBJ1-5
V: TRBV10-3
size: few
CDR3: CAISPDSMSNQPQHF
DNA: TGTGCCATCAGCCCGGACAGTATGAGCAATCAGCCCCAGCATTTT

D: NA
J: TRBJ2-7
V: TRBV3-1
size: NA
CDR3: CASSWGLSYEQYF
DNA: TGTGCCAGCAGCTGGGGACTTTCCTACGAGCAGTACTTC

D: NA
J: TRBJ1-1
V: TRBV5-1
size: few
CDR3: CASSSVGSRPTEAFF
DNA: TGCGCCAGCAGCTCGGTCGGGTCCCGCCCCACTGAAGCTTTCTTT

D: TRBD1
J: TRBJ2-7
V: TRBV4-2
size: NA
CDR3: CASSPGQIYEQYF
DNA: TGTGCCAGCAGTCCGGGACAGATATACGAGCAGTACTTC

D: NA
J: TRBJ2-1
V: TRBV28
size: once
CDR3: CASSLRDYNEQFF
DNA: TGTGCCAGCAGTCTACGGGACTACAATGAGCAGTTCTTC

D: NA
J: TRBJ2-7
V: TRBV6-2/TRBV6-3
size: NA
CDR3: CASSYDRLYEQYF
DNA: TGTGCCAGCAGTTACGACAGGCTCTACGAGCAGTACTTC

D: NA
J: TRBJ2-7
V: TRBV7-2
size: NA
CDR3: CASSSLVAGPMREQYF
DNA: TGTGCCAGCAGCTCCTTAGTCGCTGGACCCATGAGAGAGCAGTACTTC

D: TRBD2
J: TRBJ2-1
V: TRBV7-6
size: NA
CDR3: CASSRDGVRGIWVEQFF
DNA: TGTGCCAGCAGCCGGGACGGGGTGCGGGGGATTTGGGTTGAGCAGTTCTTC

D: TRBD1
J: TRBJ2-7
V: TRBV29-1
size: NA
CDR3: CSVGQANEQYF
DNA: TGCAGCGTGGGACAGGCAAACGAGCAGTACTTC

D: NA
J: TRBJ2-3
V: TRBV4-1
size: few
CDR3: CASSQDGVDTQYF
DNA: TGCGCCAGCAGCCAAGATGGGGTAGATACGCAGTATTTT

D: NA
J: TRBJ1-4
V: TRBV18
size: NA
CDR3: CASSPSLQGRGMELFF
DNA: TGTGCCAGCTCACCATCGTTACAGGGACGGGGCATGGAACTGTTTTTT

D: TRBD1
J: TRBJ1-1
V: TRBV5-6
size: NA
CDR3: CASSPDRGRIEAFF
DNA: TGTGCCAGCAGCCCGGACAGGGGGCGGATTGAAGCTTTCTTT

D: NA
J: TRBJ2-1
V: TRBV5-5
size: NA
CDR3: CASSPNPRSYNEQFF
DNA: TGTGCCAGCAGCCCTAACCCCAGGTCCTACAATGAGCAGTTCTTC

D: NA
J: TRBJ2-7
V: TRBV24-1
size: many
CDR3: CATQQGHEQYF
DNA: TGTGCCACCCAACAGGGCCACGAGCAGTACTTC

D: NA
J: TRBJ1-1
V: TRBV29-1
size: once
CDR3: CSLTLNTEAFF
DNA: TGCAGCTTAACTTTGAACACTGAAGCTTTCTTT

D: NA
J: TRBJ1-1
V: TRBV3-1
size: NA
CDR3: CASSPGSRFIEAFF
DNA: TGTGCCAGCAGCCCGGGTAGCAGGTTCATTGAAGCTTTCTTT

D: NA
J: TRBJ2-1
V: TRBV18
size: NA
CDR3: CASSPPSGRYNEQFF
DNA: TGTGCCAGCTCACCACCAAGCGGGCGTTACAATGAGCAGTTCTTC

D: TRBD2
J: TRBJ2-1
V: TRBV7-9
size: few
CDR3: CASSPQTSGRAENEQFF
DNA: TGTGCCAGCAGCCCCCAGACTAGCGGGAGGGCCGAGAATGAGCAGTTCTTC

D: NA
J: TRBJ1-1
V: TRBV5-1
size: few
CDR3: CASTQLGGANTEAFF
DNA: TGCGCCAGCACCCAATTGGGGGGCGCGAACACTGAAGCTTTCTTT

D: NA
J: TRBJ1-3
V: TRBV2
size: NA
CDR3: CASSQTRGVRSGNTIYF
DNA: TGTGCCAGCAGTCAAACTAGGGGGGTTCGCTCTGGAAACACCATATATTTT

D: NA
J: TRBJ2-1
V: TRBV5-1
size: NA
CDR3: CARTPGNEQFF
DNA: TGCGCCAGGACGCCTGGGAATGAGCAGTTCTTC

D: NA
J: TRBJ2-2
V: TRBV20-1
size: NA
CDR3: CSAGRGAGELFF
DNA: TGCAGTGCTGGCAGGGGTGCCGGGGAGCTGTTTTTT

D: NA
J: TRBJ2-6
V: TRBV6-5
size: few
CDR3: CASSYSRRRAISGANVLTF
DNA: TGTGCCAGCAGTTACTCGCGTAGGAGGGCTATCTCTGGGGCCAACGTCCTGACTTTC

D: NA
J: TRBJ2-7
V: TRBV15
size: NA
CDR3: CATSRGQVFHEQYF
DNA: TGTGCCACCAGCAGAGGACAGGTCTTCCACGAGCAGTACTTC

D: TRBD1
J: TRBJ2-7
V: TRBV5-1
size: few
CDR3: CASSLLGDSSYEQYF
DNA: TGCGCCAGCAGCTTGTTGGGGGACAGTTCCTACGAGCAGTACTTC

D: NA
J: TRBJ2-5
V: TRBV6-5
size: NA
CDR3: CASSYSSRWRETQYF
DNA: TGTGCCAGCAGTTACTCCTCGCGATGGAGAGAGACCCAGTACTTC

D: NA
J: TRBJ1-5
V: TRBV30
size: NA
CDR3: CAWSLGAGRYQPQHF
DNA: TGTGCCTGGTCCTTAGGAGCAGGGAGGTATCAGCCCCAGCATTTT

D: NA
J: TRBJ1-6
V: TRBV21-1
size: NA
CDR3: CASSKVGQGWCSPLHF
DNA: TGTGCCAGCAGCAAAGTGGGGCAGGGGTGGTGTTCACCCCTCCACTTT

D: NA
J: TRBJ2-2
V: TRBV11-1
size: few
CDR3: CASSYRDPTGELFF
DNA: TGTGCCAGCAGCTACCGGGACCCAACCGGGGAGCTGTTTTTT

D: TRBD2
J: TRBJ2-7
V: TRBV7-2
size: NA
CDR3: CASTRGGSTYEQYF
DNA: TGTGCCAGCACCCGGGGGGGGTCGACCTACGAGCAGTACTTC

D: NA
J: TRBJ1-1
V: TRBV7-8
size: NA
CDR3: CASSLGVVVTPNGMNTEAFF
DNA: TGTGCCAGCAGCTTAGGAGTAGTGGTTACCCCGAACGGCATGAACACTGAAGCTTTCTTT

D: NA
J: TRBJ2-1
V: TRBV19
size: NA
CDR3: CASRGLSNEQFF
DNA: TGTGCCAGTAGAGGGCTGTCCAATGAGCAGTTCTTC

D: TRBD2
J: TRBJ2-3
V: TRBV20-1
size: NA
CDR3: CSAPTSGSLDTQYF
DNA: TGCAGTGCGCCGACTAGCGGCAGTCTGGATACGCAGTATTTT

D: TRBD1
J: TRBJ1-1
V: TRBV9
size: few
CDR3: CASSPQTGNPFTDTEAFF
DNA: TGTGCCAGCAGCCCCCAGACAGGGAATCCTTTTACGGACACTGAAGCTTTCTTT

D: TRBD1
J: TRBJ2-2
V: TRBV5-1
size: few
CDR3: CASRRTGAPGELFF
DNA: TGCGCCAGCAGGAGGACAGGGGCACCCGGGGAGCTGTTTTTT

D: TRBD1
J: TRBJ2-5
V: TRBV7-2
size: few
CDR3: CASSLGRTGVETQYF
DNA: TGTGCCAGCAGCTTAGGCCGGACAGGGGTGGAGACCCAGTACTTC

D: TRBD1
J: TRBJ2-7
V: TRBV4-2
size: few
CDR3: CASSPRDSEYEQYF
DNA: TGTGCCAGCAGCCCCCGGGACAGCGAATACGAGCAGTACTTC